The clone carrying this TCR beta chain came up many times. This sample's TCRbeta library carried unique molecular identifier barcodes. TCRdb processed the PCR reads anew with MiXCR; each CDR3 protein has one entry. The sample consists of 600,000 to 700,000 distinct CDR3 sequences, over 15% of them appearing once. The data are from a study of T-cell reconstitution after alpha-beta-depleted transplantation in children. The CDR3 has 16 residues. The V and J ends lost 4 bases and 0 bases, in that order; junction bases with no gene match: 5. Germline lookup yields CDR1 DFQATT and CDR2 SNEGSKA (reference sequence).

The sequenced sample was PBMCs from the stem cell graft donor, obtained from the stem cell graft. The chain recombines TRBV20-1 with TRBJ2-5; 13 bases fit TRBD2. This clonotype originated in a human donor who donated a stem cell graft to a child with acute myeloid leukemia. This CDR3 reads CSAIPGTSGDQETQYF. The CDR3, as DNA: TGCAGTGCTATCCCCGGGACTAGCGGGGACCAAGAGACCCAGTACTTC.